Below, 18 T cell receptor beta chains from the same sample are listed, as sequenced in a study of beta chain features in type 1 diabetes. Expressed TCRB transcripts were sequenced after all isolated RNA was converted to cDNA. Measured with immunoSEQ multiplex PCR; TCRdb has only the in-frame clones, and not every one. In the table there are about 410,000 clones, approximately 15% of which are singletons. The material sequenced was naive CD4+ T cells from blood. The receptors derive from a young man in good health.

The sample holds a few counts of this clone. The J gene is TRBJ2-1, the V gene TRBV7-2; D may be TRBD2 (6 bases). V was pared by 5 bases and J by 4 bases, with 12 bases between. The CDR3 contains 14 residues. Germline values: CDR1 SGHTA, CDR2 FQGNSA. CDR3 loop: CASSPSAGYNEQFF. For the CDR3, the DNA is TGTGCCAGCAGCCCCTCGGCGGGGTACAATGAGCAGTTCTTC.

The rearrangement links TRBV5-1 to TRBJ2-5; the D gene is possibly TRBD2 (6 bases). The CDR3 sequence is 15 residues long. V was cut by 3 bases and J by 4 bases, with 16 bases left in between. Germline V gene lookup returns CDR1 SGHRS and CDR2 YFSETQ. The CDR3 DNA reads TGCGCCAGCAGCTCCGGGGACTCCCAGGGAGAGACCCAGTACTTC. Its protein is CASSSGDSQGETQYF.

The gene calls are TRBV20-1 and TRBJ2-1; D gene uncertain. V lost 2 bases, J lost 10 bases, and 9 bases lay in between. In germline, CDR1 is DFQATT, CDR2 SNEGSKA (reference sequence). This CDR3 has 11 residues. The CDR3 protein is CSARRTKEQFF. The CDR3 DNA is TGCAGTGCTAGAAGGACGAAAGAGCAGTTCTTC.

This clone was seen a handful of times. The junction departs from germline at one end; a sequencing error may be responsible. This chain uses TRBV7-7 with TRBJ2-5, with 8 bases matching TRBD1. From germline, CDR1 is SSHAT and CDR2 FNYEAQ (reference sequence). This CDR3 spans 16 amino acids. CDR3 nucleotide sequence: TGTGCTAGCAGTCCCCAGGGGGCTTTACCTCAAGAGACCCAGTACTTC. It specifies CASSPQGALPQETQYF. Supplemented by reference TRBV7-7 and TRBJ2-5, the full variable domain reads GAGVSQSPRYKVTKRGQDVTLRCDPISSHATLYWYQQALGQGPEFLTYFNYEAQPDKSGLPSDRFSAERPEGSISTLTIQRTEQRDSAMYRCASSPQGALPQETQYFGPGTRLLVL.

The chain combines TRBV7-2 with TRBJ2-1; the match to TRBD2 covers 7 bases. The junction had 14 bases not matched to a gene; V was cut back by 5 bases and J by 4 bases. The CDR3 has 17 residues. CDR1 is SGHTA, CDR2 FQGNSA, per germline. CDR3 DNA: TGTGCCAGCAGCACTATTTTACCGGGACTAAAGTACAATGAGCAGTTCTTC. Translation gives CASSTILPGLKYNEQFF.

This clone turned up a few times. The chain is built from TRBV5-4 and TRBJ2-7; 8 nucleotides agree with TRBD1. The germline gives CDR1 SGHNT, CDR2 YYREEE (reference sequence). V gave up 1 base and J gave up 3 bases; unmatched junction bases: 3. This CDR3 contains 14 residues. The CDR3 loop is CASSLQGANYEQYF. CDR3 DNA: TGTGCCAGCAGCTTGCAGGGGGCTAACTACGAGCAGTACTTC.

The V gene is TRBV11-3, the J gene TRBJ2-5; the D is unclear. Trimming took 2 bases from V and 2 from J, leaving 12 bases between them. The CDR3 has 15 residues. Germline values: CDR1 SGHNT, CDR2 YENEEA. CDR3 sequence (DNA): TGTGCCAGCAGCTTACGGCCCCCGCAACAAGAGACCCAGTACTTC. Translating gives CASSLRPPQQETQYF.

This clone was seen a handful of times. The chain combines TRBV7-2 with TRBJ2-1; D is possibly TRBD1 (6 bases). The germline V gene encodes CDR1 SGHTA and CDR2 FQGNSA. CDR3 size: 13 residues. Trimming removed 4 bases from V and 9 bases from J, with 13 bases in between. The CDR3 sequence is CASSYGTLSEQFF. The DNA for the CDR3 is TGTGCCAGCAGCTATGGGACACTCAGTGAGCAGTTCTTC.

This clone was found a few times. This chain joins TRBV18 and TRBJ2-3; 8 bases agree with TRBD2. Germline CDR1 reads KGHSH; CDR2 reads LQKENI. V lost 4 bases and J lost 0; bases outside the gene matches: 3. The CDR3 length is 15 residues. The CDR3 nucleotides are TGTGCCAGCTCACTACTAGCGGAAAGCACAGATACGCAGTATTTT. It yields the protein CASSLLAESTDTQYF.

The CDR3 DNA reads as TGTGCCAGCCAGTTAATAGGGAGTACGAATGAGCAGTTCTTC. Amino acids: CASQLIGSTNEQFF. This rearrangement joins TRBV6-5 to TRBJ2-1; possible D gene TRBD2, 5 bases. Germline V gives CDR1 MNHEY, CDR2 SVGAGI. Between the trimmed V and J ends, which lost 8 bases and 7 bases, there was a span of 18 bases. The CDR3 runs 14 residues.

The chain joins TRBV4-1 to TRBJ1-5; no clear D gene. The length of the CDR3 is 13 residues. Trimming removed 4 bases at V and 7 bases at J, with 11 bases between. Per germline, CDR1 MGHRA and CDR2 YSYEKL. The CDR3 loop is CASSRIDGQPQHF. The CDR3 bases are TGCGCCAGCAGCCGGATAGACGGCCAGCCCCAGCATTTT.

This clone was counted a few times. The chain links TRBV9 to TRBJ1-3; D not resolved. Trimming stripped 0 bases from V and 2 bases from J, with 12 bases between. The CDR3 loop spans 16 amino acids. Germline V gives CDR1 SGDLS, CDR2 YYNGEE. This CDR3 reads CASSVEPWLAGNTIYF. The CDR3 DNA reads TGTGCCAGCAGCGTAGAACCGTGGCTAGCTGGAAACACCATATATTTT.

The genes are TRBV11-2 and TRBJ2-3; 7 nucleotides match TRBD2. CDR1 is SGHAT and CDR2 is FQNNGV in the germline V gene. The ends lost 5 bases at V and 0 bases at J; junction bases unmatched: 8. The length of the CDR3 is 16 residues. The CDR3 sequence: CASSPGLAASTDTQYF. DNA of the CDR3: TGTGCCAGCAGCCCAGGGCTAGCGGCAAGCACAGATACGCAGTATTTT.

The CDR3 DNA follows: TGTGCCAGCAGCCCAGGGGACAGGGTCCAAAAAGAGACCCAGTACTTC. The encoded protein is CASSPGDRVQKETQYF. The V call is TRBV11-3, the J call TRBJ2-5; 9 bases are shared with TRBD1. This CDR3 has 16 residues. V shed 5 bases, J shed 3 bases, and the junction held 10 bases outside the gene matches. Germline V gene lookup returns CDR1 SGHNT and CDR2 YENEEA.

The CDR3 loop reads CASSSRLAGGADTQYF. As DNA, the CDR3 is TGTGCCAGCAGCTCTCGACTAGCGGGGGGGGCAGATACGCAGTATTTT. This chain links TRBV7-8 with TRBJ2-3, with 14 positions matching TRBD2. There are 16 residues in the CDR3. Losses at the gene ends were 4 bases for V and 4 bases for J; bases not matched to a gene: 4. Germline CDR1 is SGHVS and CDR2 is FQNEAQ.

The V call is TRBV14, the J call TRBJ2-4; possible D gene TRBD2, 6 bases. The germline V gene has CDR1 SGHDN and CDR2 FVKESK. The CDR3 totals 15 residues. Between the trimmed V and J ends, which lost 4 bases and 7 bases, there was a span of 17 bases. The CDR3 region has the DNA TGTGCCAGCAGCCGCGGCGCAGGGAGGATCAACATTCAGTACTTC. It is translated as CASSRGAGRINIQYF.

This clone has more than one count but fewer than ten. This chain joins TRBV15 and TRBJ2-1; 13 positions match TRBD2. In germline, CDR1 is LNHNV, CDR2 YYDKDF (reference sequence). The CDR3 length is 16 residues. V gave up 4 bases and J gave up 4 bases; unmatched junction bases: 4. The CDR3 DNA reads as TGTGCCACCAGCAAAGGACTAGCGGGAGCTTACAATGAGCAGTTCTTC. It codes for CATSKGLAGAYNEQFF.

The CDR3 loop reads CASSGRTGNNSPLHF. The CDR3 DNA is TGTGCCAGCAGCGGAAGGACAGGGAATAATTCACCCCTCCACTTT. This chain uses TRBV9 with TRBJ1-6; TRBD1 aligns across 8 bases. V dropped 3 bases and J dropped 5; count of bases not matched to a gene: 4. CDR1 is SGDLS and CDR2 is YYNGEE in the germline V gene. The CDR3 runs 15 residues.